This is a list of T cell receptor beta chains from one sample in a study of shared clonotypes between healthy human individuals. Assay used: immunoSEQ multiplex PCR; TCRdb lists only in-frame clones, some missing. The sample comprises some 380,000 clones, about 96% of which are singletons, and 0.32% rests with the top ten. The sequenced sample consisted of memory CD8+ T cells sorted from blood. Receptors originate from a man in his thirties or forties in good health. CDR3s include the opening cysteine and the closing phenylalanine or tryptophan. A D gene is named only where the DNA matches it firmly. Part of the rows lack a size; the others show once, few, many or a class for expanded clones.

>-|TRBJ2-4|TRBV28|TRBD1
TGTGCCAGCAGTTTAGTGACCGGGACAGGGGGTAACATTCAGTACTTC
CASSLVTGTGGNIQYF
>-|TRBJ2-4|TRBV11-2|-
TGTGCCAGCAGCTTATCCGCGGGCCTAGCCAAAAACATTCAGTACTTC
CASSLSAGLAKNIQYF
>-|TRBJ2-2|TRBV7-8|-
TGTGCCAGCAGCTTAGGGTCTCCCGGGGAGCTGTTTTTT
CASSLGSPGELFF
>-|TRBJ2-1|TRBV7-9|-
TGTGCCAGCAGCTCGCAAAGTGGAAGCTCCTACAATGAGCAGTTCTTC
CASSSQSGSSYNEQFF
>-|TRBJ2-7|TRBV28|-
TGTGCCAGCAGTCTTCCGTCCGGGACACCCTACGAGCAGTACTTC
CASSLPSGTPYEQYF
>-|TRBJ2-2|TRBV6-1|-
TGTGCCAGCAGTGGGTGGGCCCGCAGGGGAGATACCGGGGAGCTGTTTTTT
CASSGWARRGDTGELFF
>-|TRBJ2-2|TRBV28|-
TGTGCCAGCAGTTATCGGACGAACGGGGAGCTGTTTTTT
CASSYRTNGELFF
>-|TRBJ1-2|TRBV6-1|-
TGTGCCAGCAGTGAAGCCCCATGGGGGAGTGCTAACTATGGCTACACCTTC
CASSEAPWGSANYGYTF
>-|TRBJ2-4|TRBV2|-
TGTGCCAGCAGCCGCCTCGAGGACATTCAGTACTTC
CASSRLEDIQYF
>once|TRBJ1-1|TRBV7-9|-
TGTGCCAGCAGCTTCGCCGGGAACACTGAAGCTTTCTTT
CASSFAGNTEAFF
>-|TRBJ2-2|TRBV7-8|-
TGTGCCAGCAGGAAGAGCGGAGCGAACACCGGGGAGCTGTTTTTT
CASRKSGANTGELFF
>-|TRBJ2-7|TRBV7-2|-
TGTGCCAGCAGCTACAGGGCCGAGCAGTACTTC
CASSYRAEQYF
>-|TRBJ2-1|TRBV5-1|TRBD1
TGCGCCAGCAGCTTGTCAGGGGGCCTCACCTACAATGAGCAGTTCTTC
CASSLSGGLTYNEQFF
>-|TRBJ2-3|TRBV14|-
TGTGCCAGCAGCCAGGAGGCGACCCCATCAAACACAGATACGCAGTATTTT
CASSQEATPSNTDTQYF
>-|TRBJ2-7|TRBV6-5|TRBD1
TGTGCCAGCAGTCCGGGACAGGGTTTGTCCTACGAGCAGTACTTC
CASSPGQGLSYEQYF
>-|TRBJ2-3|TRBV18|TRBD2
TGTGCCAGCTCACCGATAGCGGGAGAGCCCGCAGATACGCAGTATTTT
CASSPIAGEPADTQYF
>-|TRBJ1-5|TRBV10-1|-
TGCGCCAGCAGTGAAGGGACGGCCTATAGCAATCAGCCCCAGCATTTT
CASSEGTAYSNQPQHF
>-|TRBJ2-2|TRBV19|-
TGTGCCAGTAGTCCCATGGGAGGCGGGGAGCTGTTTTTT
CASSPMGGGELFF
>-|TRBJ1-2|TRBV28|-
TGTGCCACCCTAGGGGGAGCTAACTATGGCTACACCTTC
CATLGGANYGYTF
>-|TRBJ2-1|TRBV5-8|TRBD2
TGTGCCAGCAGGTTGGGGACTAGAACCAATGAGCAGTTCTTC
CASRLGTRTNEQFF
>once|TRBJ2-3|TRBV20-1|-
TGCAGTGCTTTACTCTTACGACAGTATTTT
CSALLLRQYF
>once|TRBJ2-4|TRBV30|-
TGTGCCTGGCGACATAGTCTAGCCAAAAACATTCAGTACTTC
CAWRHSLAKNIQYF
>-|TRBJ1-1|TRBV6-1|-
TGTGCCAGCAGTGAATTTCGGGACCTGAACACTGAAGCTTTCTTT
CASSEFRDLNTEAFF
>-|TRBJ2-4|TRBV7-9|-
TGTGCCAGCAGCCCTCCAGACACCCTAGCCAAAAACATTCAGTACTTC
CASSPPDTLAKNIQYF
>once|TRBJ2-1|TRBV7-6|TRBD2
TGTGCCAGCAGCTTAGTCGGGGGGGGATACAATGAGCAGTTCTTC
CASSLVGGGYNEQFF
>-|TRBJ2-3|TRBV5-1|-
TGCGCCAGCAGTCCCGTTTACACAGATACGCAGTATTTT
CASSPVYTDTQYF
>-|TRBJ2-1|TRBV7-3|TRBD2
TGTGCCAGCAGCCCCGTAGCGGGAGAATGGTATGAGCAGTTCTTC
CASSPVAGEWYEQFF
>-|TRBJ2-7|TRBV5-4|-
TGTGCCAGCAGCTTGAGCCTGGGGGGAGAGCAGTACTTC
CASSLSLGGEQYF
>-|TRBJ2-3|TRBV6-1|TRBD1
TGTGCCAGCAGCCCGGGACAGGGGGCCGATACGCAGTATTTT
CASSPGQGADTQYF
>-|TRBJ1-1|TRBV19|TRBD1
TGTGCCAGTAGTCCAGGACAGGGGAACACTGAAGCTTTCTTT
CASSPGQGNTEAFF
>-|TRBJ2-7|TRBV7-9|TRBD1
TGTGCCAGCAGCGCATGGGACAGTTCCTACGAGCAGTACTTC
CASSAWDSSYEQYF
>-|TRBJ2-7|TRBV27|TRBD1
TGTGCCAGCAGTTCATTAAGGGGGCCCCTCTACGAGCAGTACTTC
CASSSLRGPLYEQYF
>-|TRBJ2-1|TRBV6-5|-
TGTGCCAGCAGTTACTCGCATAGGGGCAATGAGCAGTTCTTC
CASSYSHRGNEQFF
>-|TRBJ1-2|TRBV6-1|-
TGTGCCAGCAGTGAAAGCAGGCGGAATAACTATGGCTACACCTTC
CASSESRRNNYGYTF
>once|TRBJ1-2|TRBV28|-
TGTGCCAGCAGTCTCACAGGACGGGATCTCTATGGCTACACCTTC
CASSLTGRDLYGYTF
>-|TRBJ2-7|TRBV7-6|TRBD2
TGTGCCAGCAGCTTAGGTCGGGGGGGCTCCTACGAGCAGTACTTC
CASSLGRGGSYEQYF
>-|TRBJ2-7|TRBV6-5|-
TGTGCCAGCAGTTACGGGAGGAGCGGCTACGAGCAGTACTTC
CASSYGRSGYEQYF
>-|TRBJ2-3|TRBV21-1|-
TGTGCCAGCAGCAAAGCCCCCACTAACCCGAGCACAGATACGCAGTATTTT
CASSKAPTNPSTDTQYF
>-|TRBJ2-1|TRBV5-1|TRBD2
TGCGCCAGCAGCCCGACTAGCGGGAGATCGTATGAGCAGTTCTTC
CASSPTSGRSYEQFF
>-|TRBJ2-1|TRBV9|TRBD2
TGTGCCAGCAGCCTCGGGACTAGCGCCCACAATGAGCAGTTCTTC
CASSLGTSAHNEQFF
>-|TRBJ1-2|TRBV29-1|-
TGCAGCGTTGAAGGGGGCGGCTACACCTTC
CSVEGGGYTF
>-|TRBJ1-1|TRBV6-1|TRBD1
TGTGCCAGCGCCCTCCAGACGACAGGGGGCACTGAAGCTTTCTTT
CASALQTTGGTEAFF
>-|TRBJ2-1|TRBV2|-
TGTGCCAGCAGTGAGGCCGTTTTGTTGGCGAGGGAAGAATACAATGAGCAGTTCTTC
CASSEAVLLAREEYNEQFF
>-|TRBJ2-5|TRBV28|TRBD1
TGTGCCAGCAGTTCCCTAGGACAGGGGAGAGAGACCCAGTACTTC
CASSSLGQGRETQYF
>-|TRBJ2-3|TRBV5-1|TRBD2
TGCGCCAGCAGCTCACTAAGCGGGAGGGCCAGCGATACGCAGTATTTT
CASSSLSGRASDTQYF
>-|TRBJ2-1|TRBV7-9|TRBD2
TGTGCCAGCAGCTTAGCGGTACGTGCTAGCGGGAGCTTGTATGAGCAGTTCTTC
CASSLAVRASGSLYEQFF
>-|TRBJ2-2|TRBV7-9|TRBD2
TGTGCCAGTCTCAGAGTTCCTAGCGGGAACACCGGGGAGCTGTTTTTT
CASLRVPSGNTGELFF